Shown below are 4 T cell receptor beta chains from a single sample sequenced in a study of blood T cell repertoires in COVID-19. Here immunoSEQ multiplex PCR was the method, and the copy in TCRdb shows in-frame clones only, minus some. The table includes some 100,000 clones, roughly 92% detected once. The specimen was peripheral blood. The receptors here all came from a woman aged 55-69 years with active COVID-19.

The genes are TRBV19 and TRBJ1-5, with TRBD1 identical over 9 bases. This CDR3 has 16 amino acids. The V and J ends lost 3 bases and 3 bases, in that order; junction bases with no gene match: 6. The germline V gene has CDR1 LNHDA and CDR2 SQIVND (reference sequence). CDR3 DNA sequence: TGTGCCAGTAGTATCCGGGACAGGGTGGTCAATCAGCCCCAGCATTTT. Protein sequence: CASSIRDRVVNQPQHF.

The chain carries TRBV27 and TRBJ1-5, with a weak D call TRBD1 (6 bases). The CDR3 length is 14 residues. The germline V gene encodes CDR1 MNHEY and CDR2 SMNVEV (reference sequence). The V gene lost 2 bases and the J gene lost 2 bases, with 7 bases spanning the gap. The CDR3 reads CASSLKGGNQPQHF. The DNA for the CDR3 is TGTGCCAGCAGTTTAAAGGGGGGCAATCAGCCCCAGCATTTT.

The chain has TRBV2 and TRBJ1-1; no firm D call. The CDR3 is 15 residues long. V was cut by 3 bases and J by 3 bases, with 14 bases left in between. Germline lookup yields CDR1 SNHLY and CDR2 FYNNEI. CDR3 nucleotides: TGTGCCAGCAGTGAGATACAAGTCGGGGACACTGAAGCTTTCTTT. Protein product: CASSEIQVGDTEAFF.

The chain recombines TRBV19 with TRBJ1-6; D is unclear. CDR1 and CDR2 from the germline V gene are LNHDA and SQIVND (reference sequence). With 3 bases removed from V and 5 bases from J, the gap between germline ends came to 8 bases. The CDR3 loop spans 14 amino acids. The CDR3 here is CASSIEGNNSPLHF. As DNA, the CDR3 is TGTGCCAGTAGTATCGAGGGAAATAATTCACCCCTCCACTTT.